The 9 T cell receptor beta chains below come from one sample, sequenced in a study of metastatic and nonmetastatic thyroid tumors. Every patient was untreated before thyroid surgery. With MiXCR, TCRdb reprocessed the PCR reads. The table has 36,000 or so clones, roughly a third seen once; the top ten hold about 16%. Sequencing was done on a sample of tumor tissue. The receptors originated from a female donor with papillary thyroid cancer or a benign thyroid nodule (not recorded which). Some clones in this sample may be carry-over from other donors' samples.

The chain joins TRBV5-5 to TRBJ1-1; TRBD1 is a possible D gene (6 bases). V lost 6 bases to trimming and J lost 8 bases, with 11 bases between them. This CDR3 spans 11 amino acids. CDR1 and CDR2 (germline): SGHKS, YYEKEE (reference sequence). The CDR3 protein is CASTQGYEAFF. In nucleotides, the CDR3 is TGTGCCAGCACTCAGGGGTACGAAGCTTTCTTT.

This sequence joins TRBV3-1 and TRBJ2-7; D not resolved. This CDR3 has 10 residues. Trimming took off 8 bases at V and 3 bases at J, with 5 bases between the two ends. The germline V gene encodes CDR1 LGHDT and CDR2 YNNKEL (reference sequence). CDR3: CASGVYEQYF. CDR3 coding DNA: TGTGCCAGCGGGGTCTACGAGCAGTACTTC.

The chain recombines TRBV5-1 with TRBJ2-3, with 10 positions matching TRBD2. The trim removed 0 bases at V and 3 bases at J, leaving 1 base unmatched. Germline V CDR1 and CDR2: SGHRS, YFSETQ. There are 15 residues in the CDR3. CDR3: CASSLASGSTDTQYF. As DNA, the CDR3 is TGCGCCAGCAGCTTGGCTAGCGGGAGTACAGATACGCAGTATTTT.

This clone has more than one count but fewer than ten. The chain is built from TRBV20-1 and TRBJ2-1, with D unresolved. Germline V lookup: CDR1 DFQATT, CDR2 SNEGSKA (reference sequence). This CDR3 comprises 13 residues. Trimming took 6 bases from V and 11 from J, leaving 20 bases between them. CDR3 amino acids: CSAVTEGALQQFF. DNA of the CDR3: TGCAGTGCCGTCACAGAAGGAGCCTTGCAGCAGTTCTTC.

In this sample, this clone turned up a few times. The chain has TRBV7-2 and TRBJ2-1; possible D gene TRBD2, 6 bases. This CDR3 spans 15 amino acids. The ends were cut back, 0 bases at V and 10 bases at J, with 16 bases in the middle. CDR1 is SGHTA and CDR2 is FQGNSA in the germline V gene. The chain's CDR3 is CASSLAYTGGSEQFF. CDR3 DNA: TGTGCCAGCAGCTTAGCCTACACCGGGGGTTCGGAGCAGTTCTTC.

V and J are TRBV7-3 and TRBJ2-5; D not resolved. The CDR3 extends over 13 amino acids. Looked up from germline, CDR1 is SGHTA and CDR2 is FQGTGA. Trimming shortened V by 3 bases and J by 2 bases, and 7 bases separated the two germline ends. The CDR3 DNA reads as TGTGCCAGCAGCTTGGGCAGTCAAGAGACCCAGTACTTC. It is translated as CASSLGSQETQYF.

This clone has more than one count but fewer than ten. V and J are TRBV27 and TRBJ2-1; 14 bases map to TRBD2. V gave up 5 bases and J gave up 10 bases; unmatched junction bases: 10. From germline, CDR1 is MNHEY and CDR2 SMNVEV (reference sequence). The CDR3 sequence is 16 residues long. CDR3 DNA sequence: TGTGCCAGCAGTAGTAGACTAGCGGGAGGGACGCAGGAGCAGTTCTTC. It translates to CASSSRLAGGTQEQFF.

This clone appeared a few times. V usage is TRBV12-3 or TRBV12-4 and J usage is TRBJ2-2; TRBD1 is a possible D gene (5 bases). CDR3 size: 13 residues. V gave up 6 bases and J gave up 0 bases, with 5 bases separating them. The CDR3 region is CASRGPNTGELFF. CDR3 nucleotide sequence: TGTGCCAGCAGGGGGCCGAACACCGGGGAGCTGTTTTTT.

This clone was found a few times. The V call is TRBV6-5, the J call TRBJ2-7; 7 nucleotides align to TRBD2. CDR3 length: 15 residues. Germline CDR1 and CDR2: MNHEY and SVGAGI. V shed 4 bases and J 5 bases; nucleotides not matched to a gene: 11. The CDR3 bases are TGTGCCAGCAGTTCCCCGGGGGAGGGAATAAACGAGCAGTACTTC. Translation: CASSSPGEGINEQYF.